These 11 T cell receptor beta chains share one sample of origin, sequenced in a study of blood T cell repertoires in COVID-19. TCRdb's copy holds only in-frame clones and misses some; the assay was immunoSEQ multiplex PCR. The sample has hundreds of thousands of clones, about 87% seen once. Sample: peripheral blood. These receptors were obtained from a woman aged 45-59 years with COVID-19, enrolled during active disease.

The gene calls are TRBV6-1 and TRBJ2-7, with 10 bases identical to TRBD2. CDR1 is MNHNS and CDR2 is SASEGT in the germline V gene. J gave up 4 bases and V 3 bases, and 9 bases lay outside the gene matches. The CDR3 spans 16 residues. CDR3 in DNA: TGTGCCAGCAGTGACACGAGCGGGGGGGCGGTTTACGAGCAGTACTTC. It codes for CASSDTSGGAVYEQYF.

The chain joins TRBV6-2 or TRBV6-3 to TRBJ1-4; D might be TRBD1 (6 bases). The germline V and J ends were trimmed by 4 bases and 8 bases, with 23 bases remaining between them. CDR3 length equals 17 residues. Per germline, CDR1 MNHEY and CDR2 SVGEGT. The CDR3 bases are TGTGCCAGCAGTTCCATCGAAATTTCAGGGGTCTTGGAAAAACTGTTTTTT. As protein: CASSSIEISGVLEKLFF.

The CDR3 DNA sequence: TGTGCCACCGACCAAGGACTAGGACTAGTCGCCGGGGAGCTGTTTTTT. Protein: CATDQGLGLVAGELFF. J is TRBJ2-2 and V is TRBV5-6, with 7 bases identical to TRBD2. This CDR3 has 16 residues. After removal of 9 bases from V and 6 bases from J, the junction contained 17 bases not matched to a gene. From germline, CDR1 is SGHDT and CDR2 YYEEEE.

This clone was seen only a few times. In the same sample, other DNA sequences code for this CDR3. The chain is built from TRBV6-6 and TRBJ2-6; D is uncertain. Germline-derived CDR1 and CDR2 are MNHNY and SVGAGI (reference sequence). V lost 2 bases, J lost 4 bases, and 9 bases lay in between. This CDR3 is 15 amino acids long. Here the CDR3 DNA reads TGTGCCAGCAGTTACCTGTCCTCGGGGGCCAACGTCCTGACTTTC. Translating it yields CASSYLSSGANVLTF.

The CDR3, as DNA: TGTGCCAGCAGTAGACGGGTGAACACTGAAGCTTTCTTT. It specifies CASSRRVNTEAFF. The chain couples TRBV6-2 or TRBV6-3 to TRBJ1-1; no clear D gene. The CDR3 is 13 residues long. Deletions cut 5 bases from V and 0 bases from J, with 7 bases between. Germline values: CDR1 MNHEY, CDR2 SVGEGT.

The chain is built from TRBV5-1 and TRBJ2-2; D might be TRBD1 (6 bases). CDR1 and CDR2 from the germline V gene are SGHRS and YFSETQ. The CDR3 covers 14 residues. Trimming shortened V by 3 bases and J by 5 bases, and 11 bases separated the two germline ends. DNA of the CDR3: TGCGCCAGCAGCTGGGGGCTGGGGACCGGGGAGCTGTTTTTT. Residues: CASSWGLGTGELFF.

V and J are TRBV30 and TRBJ1-6; D unclear. Germline V CDR1 and CDR2: GTSNPN, SVGIG (reference sequence). V was shortened by 1 base and J by 6 bases, with 7 bases between the two germline ends. The CDR3 is 13 residues long. CDR3 sequence reads: CAWSAQSNSPLHF. For the CDR3, the DNA is TGTGCCTGGAGTGCACAGAGTAATTCACCCCTCCACTTT.

The sample holds one count of this clone. This chain links TRBV11-1 with TRBJ2-3; D gene uncertain. Germline loops: CDR1 SGHAT, CDR2 FQDESV (reference sequence). V was pared by 5 bases and J by 2 bases, with 8 bases between. There are 13 residues in the CDR3. The CDR3 loop is CASSPVNTDTQYF. CDR3 DNA: TGTGCCAGCAGCCCAGTCAACACAGATACGCAGTATTTT.

The chain joins TRBV7-2 to TRBJ2-7, with D perhaps matching TRBD1 (5 bases). The CDR3 sequence is 14 residues long. V dropped 1 base and J dropped 3 bases, with 10 bases sitting between them. Germline CDR1 SGHTA, CDR2 FQGNSA. CDR3 coding DNA: TGTGCCAGCAGCTTAGAAGACAGCTTCTACGAGCAGTACTTC. Its translation is CASSLEDSFYEQYF.

The V gene is TRBV5-1, the J gene TRBJ1-1; perhaps TRBD1 as D (6 bases). CDR1 SGHRS and CDR2 YFSETQ come from the germline V gene. The V end was cut by 0 bases, the J end by 5 bases, with 20 bases between. This CDR3 has 17 residues. CDR3 sequence reads: CASSLGNRVIGWTEAFF. For the CDR3, the DNA is TGCGCCAGCAGCTTGGGAAACAGGGTAATAGGGTGGACTGAAGCTTTCTTT.

In nucleotides, the CDR3 is TGTGCCAGCAGCTTAGCATACCCCAGGGGGCCGGGATCACCCCTCCACTTT. Amino acids: CASSLAYPRGPGSPLHF. The V and J genes are TRBV7-2 and TRBJ1-6, with 8 bases matching TRBD1. J was trimmed by 10 bases and V by 0 bases; bases with no gene match: 11. CDR3 length: 17 amino acids. Germline CDR1 reads SGHTA; CDR2 reads FQGNSA.